This note documents a single T cell receptor beta chain sequence. The sample comes from a study of blood T cell repertoires in COVID-19. Sequencing used immunoSEQ multiplex PCR; TCRdb keeps in-frame clones, though not all of them. The sample lists 100,000 to 150,000 clones, approximately 86% seen once, with about an eighth in the top ten. Germline CDR1 KGHDR, CDR2 SFDVKD. The V and J ends lost 4 bases and 2 bases respectively, with 7 bases between them. This CDR3 comprises 14 residues. Enrollment of patients from Seattle took place during active infection, with longitudinal follow-up. J is TRBJ2-2 and V is TRBV24-1; a weak D match, TRBD2 (6 bases). The clonotype comes from a woman aged 70-85 years with COVID-19, enrolled during active disease. Sequences were obtained from peripheral blood. As DNA, the CDR3 is TGTGCCACCAGTGACGGGGGTAACACCGGGGAGCTGTTTTTT. It is translated as CATSDGGNTGELFF.